This is a list of T cell receptor beta chains from one sample in a study of cytomegalovirus exposure and HLA in healthy donors. Profiling relied on immunoSEQ multiplex PCR, and the TCRdb table lists in-frame clones only, not all of them. The sample has 150,000 to 200,000 clones, 80% to 85% seen once. The sample comprised PBMCs. The receptors were gathered from a man aged 18 to 29 in good health and CMV-seronegative. Both conserved end residues are part of each CDR3. The order of the fields is V gene, clone size, J gene, D gene, CDR3 DNA, CDR3 protein. D genes are given only for firm matches. Not every row has a clone size; where given, it reads once, few, many or a size class.

>TRBV7-3|.|TRBJ2-3|.
TGTGCCAGCAGCAAGACAGGAGGAGCGGATACGCAGTATTTT
CASSKTGGADTQYF
>TRBV7-6|.|TRBJ1-4|.
TGTGCCAGCAGCTTCCCCCTCGGGACCGGACAGAAGGCAACTAATGAAAAACTGTTTTTT
CASSFPLGTGQKATNEKLFF
>TRBV5-4|.|TRBJ2-5|TRBD1
TGTGCCAGCAGGATGACAGGGGGCGGGGAGACCCAGTACTTC
CASRMTGGGETQYF
>TRBV4-1|.|TRBJ1-3|TRBD1
TGCGCCAGCAGCCAGGAAGACCGGACAGGGGATGGAAACACCATATATTTT
CASSQEDRTGDGNTIYF
>TRBV7-2|few|TRBJ1-5|.
TGTGCCAGCAGCAGAGAGGGCCAGCCCCAGCATTTT
CASSREGQPQHF
>TRBV19|.|TRBJ1-4|TRBD1
TGTGCCAGTAGTATAGAGGGACAGCCGGGCGAAAAACTGTTTTTT
CASSIEGQPGEKLFF
>TRBV5-6|.|TRBJ2-3|TRBD2
TGTGCCAGCAGCTTGACTAGCGGGATAGTGGATACGCAGTATTTT
CASSLTSGIVDTQYF
>TRBV6-5|.|TRBJ2-7|.
TGTGCCAGCAGTTATTCGGTGGGGGCCTTCTACGAGCAGTACTTC
CASSYSVGAFYEQYF
>TRBV5-1|few|TRBJ2-1|TRBD2
TGCGCCAGCAGTTCCCGGGGGGTCCTTACAACCTACAATGAGCAGTTCTTC
CASSSRGVLTTYNEQFF
>TRBV7-3|once|TRBJ2-7|.
TGTGCCAGCAGCCCCTCGGGAGACTACGAGCAGTACTTC
CASSPSGDYEQYF
>TRBV6-5|.|TRBJ1-2|.
TGTGCCAGCAGCCGATCGGAGGGCTTCTATGGCTACACCTTC
CASSRSEGFYGYTF
>TRBV5-4|few|TRBJ2-7|TRBD1
TGTGCCAGCAGCCAGCAGGGGGAGACAGGCTACGAGCAGTACTTC
CASSQQGETGYEQYF
>TRBV7-9|.|TRBJ2-1|TRBD1
TGTGCCAGCAGACCCGGACAGGCCTTTGACAATGAGCAGTTCTTC
CASRPGQAFDNEQFF
>TRBV5-1|once|TRBJ2-3|TRBD1
TGCGCCAGCAGCCTTAGGGGACAGGGGGCGGTGAAAGACACAGATACGCAGTATTTT
CASSLRGQGAVKDTDTQYF
>TRBV6-4|.|TRBJ2-5|TRBD1
TGTGCCAGCAGTGATAGCCTGACAGGGGTACAAGAGACCCAGTACTTC
CASSDSLTGVQETQYF
>TRBV7-9|.|TRBJ2-5|TRBD2
TGTTCCAGCAGCCCGACGACTAGCGGGAGCTTAGAGACCCAGTACTTC
CSSSPTTSGSLETQYF
>TRBV7-2|once|TRBJ2-3|TRBD2
TGTGCCAGCAGCTTAGTGTCGTCTAGCGGTAGAAATACGCAGTATTTT
CASSLVSSSGRNTQYF
>TRBV30|.|TRBJ1-6|.
TGTGCCTGGAGTGTCGGAGGTAATTCACCCCTCCACTTT
CAWSVGGNSPLHF
>TRBV5-1|.|TRBJ1-6|.
TGCGCCAGCAGCTTGGGGAGCTCCTATAATTCACCCCTCCACTTT
CASSLGSSYNSPLHF
>TRBV5-1|.|TRBJ1-6|TRBD1
TGCGCCAGCAGCTTGGATGTGACAGGGGGTTCACCCCTCCACTTT
CASSLDVTGGSPLHF
>TRBV6-5|.|TRBJ2-1|.
TGTGCCACGAGGGAATACAATGAGCAGTTCTTC
CATREYNEQFF
>TRBV7-9|.|TRBJ2-7|.
TGTGCCAGCAGTACAGGGATTACCTACGAGCAGTACTTC
CASSTGITYEQYF
>TRBV10-3|once|TRBJ2-2|.
TGTGCCATCAGGGACCGGGGGAGCACCGGGGAGCTGTTTTTT
CAIRDRGSTGELFF
>TRBV6-1|.|TRBJ1-5|TRBD1
TGTGCCAGCAGTGGGGTGGGGGCTCTAGACAGGGGAATTCAGCCCCAGCATTTT
CASSGVGALDRGIQPQHF
>TRBV6-1|few|TRBJ2-1|TRBD2
TGTGCCAGCATATTCGAGGCTAGCGGGGGCCATGAGCAGTTCTTC
CASIFEASGGHEQFF
>TRBV14|.|TRBJ2-1|.
TGTGCCAGCAGCCAATTGGGGGGCTCCTACAATGAGCAGTTCTTC
CASSQLGGSYNEQFF
>TRBV6-5|.|TRBJ2-7|TRBD1
TGTGCCAGCAATTCTCCCGGGACAGGGGACGAGCAGTACTTC
CASNSPGTGDEQYF
>TRBV6-1|.|TRBJ2-7|.
TGTGCCAGCAGTGAAGAGCTCAGGGGAGAGCAGTACTTC
CASSEELRGEQYF